The T cell receptor (beta chain) described here comes from a study of blood T cells in healthy people across ages. General study results and limits: Long-lived donors had more naive CD4+ cells and higher diversity than aged donors. While age rose, TCR beta diversity per million T cells dropped in a roughly linear way. A strong correlation between TCR beta diversity and naive T cell percentage was seen.

A second about 6 to 12 cycle PCR used barcoded and J-beta primers. Tagging of each cDNA molecule was performed by a template-switch adaptor with 12 random nucleotides. TCRdb redid the calling of the 5' RACE reads with MiXCR, one entry per CDR3 protein. The profile shows some 940,000 distinct CDR3 sequences, roughly 29% of them singletons. This clonotype was counted a few times. Antigen: not known. The same sample was also used in a study of T cells of mothers and their children.

This TCR derives from a woman in her forties in good health. Sequencing was performed on blood.

CDR3 nucleotide sequence: TGTGCCAGCAGCTACGGGACTAGCGGGGTTTTTTGGGAGCAGTACTTC. This encodes CASSYGTSGVFWEQYF. This sequence joins TRBV7-9 and TRBJ2-5; the match to TRBD2 covers 13 bases. The junction had 13 bases not matched to a gene; V was cut back by 4 bases and J by 11 bases. This CDR3 contains 16 residues. The V gene's germline CDR1 is SEHNR and CDR2 FQNEAQ (reference sequence).